The 9 T cell receptor beta chains given below trace back to one sample, sequenced in a study of T-cell reconstitution after alpha-beta-depleted transplantation in children. Unique molecular identifiers were built into the TCRbeta library. One entry per CDR3 protein results from TCRdb running MiXCR on the PCR reads. Counted here are 700,000 to 950,000 distinct CDR3 sequences, approximately 15% occurring once; the ten biggest clones make up approximately 5%. The sample here was PBMCs, mostly from graft donor cells, taken 360 days after TCRalphabeta/CD19-depleted stem cell transplant. These receptors all come from a male patient aged 10 to 17 who had a stem cell transplant for acute lymphoblastic leukemia, so the T cells may come from the graft donor.

This chain joins TRBV21-1 and TRBJ2-5; TRBD1 was called by the table and not checked on the DNA. TRBV21-1 is deemed a pseudogene. The CDR3 is 14 residues long. The CDR3 nucleotides read TGTGCCAGCCCCAGACAGGGGATTCAAGAGACCCAGTACTTC. Its protein is CASPRQGIQETQYF.

The rearrangement uses TRBV5-1 and TRBJ2-1; 11 bases align to TRBD2. The CDR3 is 16 residues long. The V and J ends lost 4 bases and 4 bases, in that order; junction bases with no gene match: 7. The V gene's germline CDR1 is SGHRS and CDR2 YFSETQ. The CDR3 nucleotides read TGCGCCAGCAGCATGCCGGGACTAGCGGCTTACAATGAGCAGTTCTTC. Translating it yields CASSMPGLAAYNEQFF.

This clonotype occurred many times. V is TRBV4-1 and J is TRBJ2-7; 11 nucleotides line up with TRBD2. CDR1 and CDR2 from the germline V gene are MGHRA and YSYEKL. This CDR3 is 15 amino acids long. After removal of 5 bases from V and 9 bases from J, the junction contained 12 bases not matched to a gene. The CDR3 protein is CASSVPGLAVDGQYF. The CDR3 bases are TGCGCCAGCAGCGTACCGGGACTAGCGGTAGACGGGCAGTACTTC.

The rearrangement links TRBV5-4 to TRBJ2-5; 7 nucleotides line up with TRBD1. The germline V gene has CDR1 SGHNT and CDR2 YYREEE (reference sequence). The CDR3 contains 21 residues. V lost 2 bases to trimming and J lost 4 bases; unmatched junction nucleotides: 26. The CDR3 reads CASSFIPPGQSFNLGVETQYF. The CDR3 nucleotides read TGTGCCAGCAGCTTCATACCTCCGGGACAGAGTTTTAACCTAGGGGTAGAGACCCAGTACTTC.

About this clonotype: Since a much larger clone is just one base distant, this may be a read error. The rearrangement links TRBV29-1 to TRBJ2-1, with D perhaps TRBD1 (5 bases). Trimming took off 7 bases at V and 4 bases at J, with 8 bases between the two ends. The CDR3 spans 11 residues. CDR1 and CDR2 (germline): SQVTM, ANQGSEA. The CDR3: CSGRVYNEQFF. CDR3 in DNA: TGCAGCGGCAGGGTTTACAATGAGCAGTTCTTC.

This clonotype was seen many times. This rearrangement joins TRBV5-1 to TRBJ2-3; TRBD1 matches 9 bases. Germline V gene sequence: CDR1 SGHRS, CDR2 YFSETQ. J was trimmed by 6 bases and V by 0 bases; bases with no gene match: 5. The CDR3 has 15 residues. CDR3 amino acids: CASSLAGGTGDTQYF. The DNA of the CDR3 is TGCGCCAGCAGCTTGGCCGGTGGGACAGGGGATACGCAGTATTTT.

The genes are TRBV5-1 and TRBJ1-1, with D possibly matching TRBD1 (5 bases). This CDR3 is 18 amino acids long. Trimming took 0 bases from V and 3 from J, leaving 21 bases between them. CDR1 is SGHRS and CDR2 is YFSETQ in the germline V gene. The CDR3 sequence: CASSLAHVRVRRDTEAFF. The CDR3 nucleotides are TGCGCCAGCAGCTTGGCCCATGTCAGGGTCAGACGAGACACTGAAGCTTTCTTT.

This chain links TRBV27 with TRBJ1-1; no clear D gene. The CDR3 covers 14 residues. Trimming removed 3 bases at V and 0 bases at J, with 8 bases between. Germline V gene data show CDR1 as MNHEY and CDR2 as SMNVEV (reference sequence). The DNA for the CDR3 is TGTGCCAGCAGTTTTGGTTACATGAACACTGAAGCTTTCTTT. Translation: CASSFGYMNTEAFF.

The DNA for the CDR3 is TGCAGCGCTGGCCGAAGTAGCGGGAGGTTCTACAATGAGCAGTTCTTC. Its protein is CSAGRSSGRFYNEQFF. This chain connects TRBV29-1 to TRBJ2-1; the match to TRBD2 covers 10 bases. V was pared by 7 bases and J by 3 bases, with 12 bases of the junction left unmatched. CDR3 length: 16 residues. Germline-derived CDR1 and CDR2 are SQVTM and ANQGSEA.